This T cell receptor (beta chain) derives from a study of blood T cell repertoires in COVID-19. This CDR3 region has 16 residues. Germline-derived CDR1 and CDR2 are PRHDT and FYEKMQ (reference sequence). V shed 4 bases and J 0 bases; nucleotides not matched to a gene: 8. The table came from immunoSEQ multiplex PCR; TCRdb's copy has only in-frame clones and leaves some out. Of roughly 120,000 clones detected, about three quarters appear once; the ten largest clones hold around 4.2%. The sample consisted of peripheral blood. This sequence was found in a human donor in a cohort sampled during active or convalescent COVID-19. J is TRBJ1-1 and V is TRBV13, with TRBD1 matching 7 bases. The CDR3 nucleotides are TGTGCCAGCAGCTGGCCGGGACAGCCTATGAACACTGAAGCTTTCTTT. Residues: CASSWPGQPMNTEAFF.